The rows below give T cell receptor beta chains drawn from one sample of a study of regulatory T cells in long-lasting Graves disease. One entry per CDR3 protein, called by TCRdb with MiXCR from the multiplex PCR reads. Of about 350,000 distinct CDR3 sequences listed, about 16% are singletons. These same records also appear under a second study, on T cells in Graves' hyperthyroidism and ophthalmopathy.

The specimen was peripheral blood mononuclear cells (PBMCs), collected at new diagnosis, from a patient treated with antithyroid drugs. The receptors originated from a woman under 30 with Graves disease. Each CDR3 is given with its conserved first and last residue. A D gene is named only where the DNA matches it firmly. Expanded clones are given a class, and other clones once, few, many or no size at all.

CDR3: CAWKRGRAFF; DNA: TGTGCCTGGAAGAGAGGGAGAGCTTTCTTT; V: TRBV30; J: TRBJ1-1; D: -; size: many
CDR3: CAWSAGINEKLFF; DNA: TGTGCCTGGAGTGCAGGGATTAATGAAAAACTGTTTTTT; V: TRBV30; J: TRBJ1-4; D: -; size: many
CDR3: CASSFGGSDYGYTF; DNA: TGTGCCAGCAGTTTCGGGGGCTCTGACTATGGCTACACCTTC; V: TRBV28; J: TRBJ1-2; D: -; size: many
CDR3: CASSLAPRRSVYEQYF; DNA: TGTGCCAGCTCACTCGCGCCCCGAAGGTCCGTCTACGAGCAGTACTTC; V: TRBV18; J: TRBJ2-7; D: -; size: many
CDR3: CASSQDLLAGRNEQFF; DNA: TGTGCCAGCAGCCAAGATTTGCTAGCGGGACGCAATGAGCAGTTCTTC; V: TRBV3-1; J: TRBJ2-1; D: TRBD2; size: many
CDR3: CSAGTLAGGPTEQYF; DNA: TGCAGTGCTGGCACTCTAGCGGGAGGGCCAACCGAGCAGTACTTC; V: TRBV20-1; J: TRBJ2-7; D: TRBD2; size: many
CDR3: CASSQRLAGGPGSYNEQFF; DNA: TGCGCCAGCAGCCAAAGGCTAGCGGGAGGGCCGGGTTCCTACAATGAGCAGTTCTTC; V: TRBV4-1; J: TRBJ2-1; D: TRBD2; size: few
CDR3: CASSWTGGQQYADAFF; DNA: TGCGCCAGCAGCTGGACAGGGGGCCAACAGTACGCTGATGCTTTCTTT; V: TRBV5-1; J: TRBJ1-1; D: TRBD1; size: -
CDR3: CASSDSFSGVNEQFF; DNA: TGTGCCAGCAGTGACTCATTTAGCGGGGTAAATGAGCAGTTCTTC; V: TRBV6-4; J: TRBJ2-1; D: TRBD2; size: few
CDR3: CASSATTANTEAFF; DNA: TGTGCCAGCAGCGCGACGACAGCGAACACTGAAGCTTTCTTT; V: TRBV6-1; J: TRBJ1-1; D: -; size: many
CDR3: CASSPMGLAGYGANVLTF; DNA: TGTGCCAGCAGTCCCATGGGACTAGCGGGGTATGGGGCCAACGTCCTGACTTTC; V: TRBV2; J: TRBJ2-6; D: TRBD2; size: many
CDR3: CASRSVGGSGADTQYF; DNA: TGCGCCAGCAGGTCCGTCGGCGGGAGTGGAGCAGATACGCAGTATTTT; V: TRBV5-1; J: TRBJ2-3; D: TRBD2; size: many
CDR3: CASSPLGQGADGPRYEQYF; DNA: TGTGCCAGCAGTCCTCTGGGACAGGGGGCGGATGGCCCCCGCTACGAGCAGTACTTC; V: TRBV28; J: TRBJ2-7; D: TRBD1; size: many
CDR3: CAIRAQSSYEQYF; DNA: TGTGCCATCAGGGCCCAAAGCAGCTACGAGCAGTACTTC; V: TRBV10-3; J: TRBJ2-7; D: -; size: -
CDR3: CATSRVGGSVGELFF; DNA: TGTGCCACCAGCAGAGTCGGGGGGAGTGTCGGGGAGCTGTTTTTT; V: TRBV15; J: TRBJ2-2; D: TRBD2; size: -
CDR3: CASSEGRGGAEAFF; DNA: TGTGCCAGCAGTGAAGGCAGGGGGGGAGCTGAAGCTTTCTTT; V: TRBV2; J: TRBJ1-1; D: TRBD1; size: many
CDR3: CASSSDHTGQPQHF; DNA: TGTGCCAGCAGCTCGGACCACACGGGGCAGCCCCAGCATTTT; V: TRBV7-9; J: TRBJ1-5; D: -; size: -
CDR3: CASSPPSRNTEAFF; DNA: TGTGCCAGCTCACCACCAAGCAGGAACACTGAAGCTTTCTTT; V: TRBV18; J: TRBJ1-1; D: -; size: many
CDR3: CAISESPVGDHRRSYGYTF; DNA: TGTGCCATCAGTGAGTCTCCAGTTGGGGACCATCGTCGGTCCTATGGCTACACCTTC; V: TRBV10-3; J: TRBJ1-2; D: -; size: many
CDR3: CASSSLAMNTGELFF; DNA: TGTGCCAGCAGCTCTCTAGCTATGAACACCGGGGAGCTGTTTTTT; V: TRBV11-2; J: TRBJ2-2; D: -; size: few
CDR3: CATSWGQVNTDTQYF; DNA: TGTGCCACCAGCTGGGGACAGGTTAACACAGATACGCAGTATTTT; V: TRBV24-1; J: TRBJ2-3; D: TRBD1; size: few
CDR3: CASSPLGVPGTEAFF; DNA: TGTGCCAGCAGTCCCCTGGGCGTCCCGGGCACTGAAGCTTTCTTT; V: TRBV25-1; J: TRBJ1-1; D: -; size: -
CDR3: CASSYSGGGYNERFF; DNA: TGCGCCAGCAGCTATAGCGGAGGGGGGTACAATGAGCGGTTCTTC; V: TRBV5-5; J: TRBJ2-1; D: -; size: -
CDR3: CASSLVGQNTEAFF; DNA: TGCGCCAGCAGCTTGGTAGGGCAGAACACTGAAGCTTTCTTT; V: TRBV5-1; J: TRBJ1-1; D: -; size: -
CDR3: CASSFGDNSPLHF; DNA: TGCGCCAGCAGCTTTGGGGATAATTCACCCCTCCACTTT; V: TRBV5-1; J: TRBJ1-6; D: -; size: many
CDR3: CASSVTTSGSTDTQYF; DNA: TGTGCCAGCAGCGTTACGACTAGCGGGAGCACAGATACGCAGTATTTT; V: TRBV9; J: TRBJ2-3; D: TRBD2; size: many
CDR3: CASSYPLVGKNEQFF; DNA: TGTGCCAGCAGTTACCCACTAGTAGGGAAAAATGAGCAGTTCTTC; V: TRBV6-9; J: TRBJ2-1; D: -; size: -
CDR3: CASSLVQGSFLTDTQYF; DNA: TGTGCCAGCAGCTTAGTACAGGGGTCTTTCCTCACAGATACGCAGTATTTT; V: TRBV7-6; J: TRBJ2-3; D: TRBD1; size: -
CDR3: CASSQDGVGVETQYF; DNA: TGCGCCAGCAGCCAAGATGGTGTGGGGGTAGAGACCCAGTACTTC; V: TRBV4-1; J: TRBJ2-5; D: -; size: many
CDR3: CASSLTSDSYNEQFF; DNA: TGTGCCAGCAGCTTGACTAGCGACTCCTACAATGAGCAGTTCTTC; V: TRBV7-3; J: TRBJ2-1; D: TRBD2; size: many
CDR3: CAWSVVLGEQFF; DNA: TGTGCCTGGAGTGTCGTGTTGGGTGAGCAGTTCTTC; V: TRBV30; J: TRBJ2-1; D: -; size: many
CDR3: CASGLRGRAEAFF; DNA: TGTGCCAGCGGTTTGCGGGGGAGGGCTGAAGCTTTCTTT; V: TRBV28; J: TRBJ1-1; D: -; size: -
CDR3: CASSQLYRANTGELFF; DNA: TGTGCCAGCAGCCAACTTTACAGGGCGAACACCGGGGAGCTGTTTTTT; V: TRBV14; J: TRBJ2-2; D: -; size: -
CDR3: CASAGLAGIADTQYF; DNA: TGTGCCAGCGCCGGACTAGCGGGAATCGCAGATACGCAGTATTTT; V: TRBV12-3/TRBV12-4; J: TRBJ2-3; D: TRBD2; size: -
CDR3: CASPMNTEAFF; DNA: TGCGCCAGCCCGATGAACACTGAAGCTTTCTTT; V: TRBV10-2; J: TRBJ1-1; D: -; size: -
CDR3: CASRGSGRRNTEAFF; DNA: TGTGCCAGCAGGGGGTCGGGGAGGAGAAACACTGAAGCTTTCTTT; V: TRBV28; J: TRBJ1-1; D: -; size: once
CDR3: CASSLGGSTERPQHF; DNA: TGTGCCAGCAGCTTAGGGGGTAGCACCGAGCGGCCCCAGCATTTT; V: TRBV7-2; J: TRBJ1-5; D: -; size: few
CDR3: CAWRRDGSYEQYF; DNA: TGTGCCTGGAGACGGGACGGATCCTACGAGCAGTACTTC; V: TRBV30; J: TRBJ2-7; D: -; size: many
CDR3: CSASRAENEQFF; DNA: TGCAGTGCTTCCCGGGCAGAGAATGAGCAGTTCTTC; V: TRBV20-1; J: TRBJ2-1; D: -; size: many
CDR3: CASSQPTRDRYAVTEAFF; DNA: TGCGCCAGCAGCCAACCGACCCGGGACAGGTACGCGGTTACTGAAGCTTTCTTT; V: TRBV4-1; J: TRBJ1-1; D: TRBD1; size: few
CDR3: CASSFGTSAYNEQFF; DNA: TGTGCCAGCAGTTTCGGGACTAGTGCCTACAATGAGCAGTTCTTC; V: TRBV3-1; J: TRBJ2-1; D: TRBD2; size: many